The 6 T cell receptor beta chains in this list originate from one sample, sequenced in a study of technical replicates of blood from a few donors. Libraries were prepared by immunoSEQ multiplex PCR; TCRdb keeps only in-frame clonotypes and omits some of them. This table has over 65,000 clones, 95% to 97% appearing once. Sequencing was carried out using T cells isolated from PBMCs. The source is a human donor in good health.

V gene TRBV28 combines with J gene TRBJ2-2, with D unclear. Trimming removed 6 bases at V and 0 bases at J, with 2 bases between. The CDR3 runs to 12 residues. Per the germline V gene, CDR1 is MDHEN and CDR2 is SYDVKM. CDR3 region: CASSSNTGELFF. In DNA, the CDR3 is TGTGCCAGCAGCTCGAACACCGGGGAGCTGTTTTTT.

This rearrangement joins TRBV2 to TRBJ1-1; D unresolved. This CDR3 has 13 amino acids. Germline V gene data show CDR1 as SNHLY and CDR2 as FYNNEI. Trimming pared 8 bases from V and 5 bases from J, leaving 15 bases between. CDR3 protein: CASPQLPWTEAFF. CDR3 nucleotide sequence: TGTGCCAGCCCTCAACTACCATGGACTGAAGCTTTCTTT.

The chain carries TRBV9 and TRBJ1-1, with 12 bases fitting TRBD1. The CDR3 spans 16 residues. The germline CDR1 and CDR2 sequences are SGDLS and YYNGEE. V lost 4 bases and J lost 3; bases outside the gene matches: 7. The CDR3 is CASSPGTGGAYTEAFF. CDR3 nucleotide sequence: TGTGCCAGCAGCCCGGGGACAGGGGGCGCGTACACTGAAGCTTTCTTT. Full variable domain (outside the CDR3, taken from reference TRBV9 and TRBJ1-1): DSGVTQTPKHLITATGQRVTLRCSPRSGDLSVYWYQQSLDQGLQFLIQYYNGEERAKGNILERFSAQQFPDLHSELNLSSLELGDSALYFCASSPGTGGAYTEAFFGQGTRLTVV.

The chain has TRBV29-1 and TRBJ2-7; the D gene is possibly TRBD1 (6 bases). V was shortened by 0 bases and J by 1 base, with 13 bases between the two germline ends. The CDR3 consists of 15 residues. Germline-derived CDR1 and CDR2 are SQVTM and ANQGSEA. Written as DNA, the CDR3 is TGCAGCGTTGAAGAGGCAGGACAGAGATCCTACGAGCAGTACTTC. Translating it yields CSVEEAGQRSYEQYF.

The chain has TRBV4-1 and TRBJ1-2; D is undetermined. The CDR3 totals 14 residues. Germline V CDR1 and CDR2: MGHRA, YSYEKL. Trimming stripped 3 bases from V and 8 bases from J, with 16 bases between. The CDR3 DNA is TGCGCCAGCAGCCAGACTACCCTTTCGAGCGGCTACACCTTC. This gives the protein CASSQTTLSSGYTF.

The genes are TRBV7-9 and TRBJ1-5; D remains ambiguous. V lost 2 bases and J lost 3, with 8 bases in between. In germline, CDR1 is SEHNR, CDR2 FQNEAQ (reference sequence). CDR3 length: 14 residues. In nucleotides, the CDR3 is TGTGCCAGCAGCTTAATAACAGACAATCAGCCCCAGCATTTT. It specifies CASSLITDNQPQHF.